The T cell receptor (beta chain) under discussion was sequenced for a study of cytomegalovirus exposure and HLA in healthy donors (dated 2017 in TCRdb). About the full investigation: An earlier analysis of approximately 590 of the donors reported approximately 270 Gb of sequence data and around 110 million unique TCR beta sequences from approximately 180 million T cells. In an earlier analysis of 500 to 650 of the donors, high-throughput TCR beta sequencing was used to judge whether each TCR beta V gene segment behaved as functional or pseudogenic. Roughly 5 DR-DQ haplotypes were treated as single units for association and clustering because of strong linkage in the cohort. Genome-wide SNP genotypes for about 60% of the 666 donors were used in a later genetic analysis, which treated that subset as a discovery cohort. Besides the first cohort of some 670 subjects, a separate validation cohort made up of about 120 different subjects was used. The genetic ancestry cluster associated with self-reported Caucasian donors included about 81% of the 300 to 450 genotyped donors. To predict cytomegalovirus infection status, the study combined high-throughput TCR immunosequencing, statistical association of individual TCRs with disease status, and machine learning. HLA typing covered class I and class II loci at four-digit resolution. On average, roughly 240,000 unique TCR beta nucleotide sequences were sequenced per donor among 398 genotyped donors of the cohort, with roughly 18% of those sequences being non-productive. A later analysis re-analyzed previously published TCR beta repertoires from roughly 630 donors and added high-resolution HLA genotyping to study TCR occurrence patterns. Donor age, sex, ethnicity and CMV serostatus were collected together with the repertoire data. In the later analysis, no new phenotypic data were used to find candidate immune exposures; instead, reliance was placed on TCR beta sequences and their occurrence across donors. The T cell repertoires of 666 subjects were profiled by immunosequencing and related to cytomegalovirus serostatus. An early release covering about 600 HLA-typed donors comprised about 290 gigabases of sequencing data and roughly 86 million unique TCR sequences. The study was designed to test whether signatures of past pathogen exposure could be identified by cataloging public T cell receptors. All discovery cohort repertoires had been generated on a single sequencing platform. Typing coverage differed by locus: A, B, C, DRB1 and DQB1 were typed in about 620-640 donors, DQA1 in 500 to 550, DPA1 in 600 to 610, and DPB1 in 450 to 480.

The cohort consisted of 650 to 700 healthy bone marrow donors. All cohort members were sampled while nominally healthy, although unrecorded immune exposures were likely present. The donor tested CMV seronegative, placing the donor among the approximately 400 seronegative members of the cohort. A peripheral blood sample was provided by each donor, and peripheral blood mononuclear cells were used for TCR beta sequencing. The Qiagen DNeasy Blood Extraction Kit was used to extract genomic DNA from the blood cell samples. The CDR3 runs 14 amino acids, cysteine and phenylalanine included. Of all the DNA, just the CDR3 is kept, 42 bases in frame from base 1. Via the germline V gene, CDR1 is SGHRS and CDR2 YFSETQ. V trim: 0 bases; J trim: 3 bases; unmatched bases: 0. What the study reported, not specific to this receptor: According to a later genetic analysis, donors in an Asian-associated ancestry cluster had fewer N-insertions in productive TCRs than the approximately 670-donor mean. The authors suggested that the approach could potentially be extended to other disease states and immunological phenotypes. In a later analysis, HLA-associated TCR beta chains were found to be more clonally expanded and to have lower generation probabilities than equally common non-associated chains. Because the 87-base-pair reads could not distinguish some IMGT-functional V segments, including TRBV6-2 and TRBV6-3, those segments were excluded. While some public TCRs were present in many individuals, most TCR sequences turned up only very rarely across donors. In an earlier analysis of some 540 of the donors, most TCR beta V segments appeared in productive rearrangements about 87% or about 30% of the time, broadly matching IMGT annotations. Because counts were too low, roughly 18 rarely observed V segments, including chromosome 9 orphons, were left out of the earlier analysis of a few hundred of the donors. When HLA alleles, especially DR and DQ, strongly co-occurred, attributing TCR associations to individual alleles was difficult. The classifier was reported to diagnose cytomegalovirus status with high specificity and sensitivity in both the original cohort and the validation cohort. A later analysis found that TCR association rates varied across HLA loci, with DRB1 alleles showing the most associated TCRs and HLA-C alleles the fewest. Linkage disequilibrium might explain the correlated functional status among segregating V segments, but an unknown experimental factor could not be excluded. In a later analysis, most CMV-associated TCR beta chains were found to appear HLA-restricted, with HLA associations seemingly driven largely by CMV exposure. Because some donors lacked HLA typing at each locus, the association tests relied only on the typed subset. Several of the top co-occurrence clusters appeared to be linked to parvovirus B19, influenza, CMV and Epstein-Barr virus, according to a later analysis. The study listed 164 TCR beta chains as associated with cytomegalovirus. Specific HLA alleles were associated with more than 15,000 TCR beta sequences at a false discovery rate of 0.05 in a later analysis. This cohort had only TCR beta chains sequenced, and the lack of alpha or paired-chain data limited which features could be detected. The sequencing pipeline was judged likely to have produced a cluster of highly shared sequence variants as a technical artifact. CMV serostatus was the only immune exposure information available for the cohort. A further reported finding was that TCR beta sequences accurately predicted the HLA-A and HLA-B alleles for most subjects in the first cohort. The presence/absence analyses assumed that sequencing depth was roughly uniform across donors, and that assumption may not be true. An association between a missense DCLRE1C variant and V-gene and J-gene trimming of TCR beta chains was found in a later genetic analysis and replicated in an independent cohort. A few of the identified cytomegalovirus-associated TCR beta chains were confirmed in vitro to be specific for cytomegalovirus antigens.

Concerning this clone itself: Its antigen is not yet known. It has no much larger one-base neighbor in the sample; base qualities were not kept.

The library was prepared using the immunoSEQ multiplex PCR assay. A mixture of 60 forward primers for TCR Vbeta segments and 13 reverse primers for TCR Jbeta segments was used in the multiplex PCR. The CDR3 region of rearranged TCR beta genes was amplified from genomic DNA by a multiplex PCR assay. Amplified TCR beta libraries were sequenced as 87-base-pair reads on the Illumina HiSeq System. From the authors' description of their analysis: Across the 670 or so repertoires, a later analysis counted some 81 million unique TCR beta chains, approximately 10 million of which were shared by at least two donors. To remove PCR and sequencing errors, raw reads were error-corrected and collapsed into unique sequences using a nearest-neighbor algorithm that merged closely related sequences. CDR3 sequences were aligned to IMGT reference sequences to assign V, D and J gene segments. For a sequence to be retained, at least a six-nucleotide match to both a V gene segment and a J gene segment was required. Rearrangements were classified as productive when the CDR3 lacked stop codons and remained in frame with V and J, and all other rearrangements were classified as non-productive. Following IMGT convention, CDR3 was defined as the stretch from the second conserved V-encoded cysteine to the conserved J-encoded phenylalanine. Sequences without an unambiguous match to a single V gene segment were excluded from the earlier analysis of approximately 600 of the donors. An earlier analysis of 587 of the donors classified V segments as functional when productive rearrangements were above 56.7% and as segregating when the standard deviation between donors was above 5%. A statistical classification framework was built for diagnosing cytomegalovirus status from the catalog of TCR beta chain sequences. A later analysis assigned V and J genes by comparing TCR nucleotide sequences with IMGT/GENE-DB human TR gene sequences. The TCRdist pipeline was used in a later analysis to assign CDR3 sequences and most-parsimonious VDJ recombination scenarios. A later analysis defined each TCR beta chain by its CDR3 amino acid sequence plus V-gene family, and excluded reads lacking a unique V-gene family. A later analysis removed 592 highly shared, low-generation-probability nucleotide sequences to deal with suspected cross-contamination and a sequencing artifact. A later analysis calculated a clonal expansion index for each public chain from normalized within-repertoire ranks of inferred template counts. In a later analysis, generation probabilities were computed using a VDJ recombination model fitted to out-of-frame rearrangements, and the results were checked against IGoR. A later analysis scored TCR-TCR, TCR-HLA and TCR-CMV co-occurrence with hypergeometric tests, applying a repertoire-size bias correction to TCR pairs. A later analysis estimated false discovery rates by permuting HLA or CMV assignments 20 times. In a later analysis, co-occurring TCRs were grouped using DBSCAN, with TCRdist sequence similarity added in when clustering inside HLA-allele-positive subsets. Repertoires with fewer than 30,000 or more than 120,000 public chains, plus five repertoires with anomalous nucleotide sharing, were excluded from co-occurrence clustering. TCRdb took over this immuneACCESS table, retaining in-frame rearrangements with V and J assigned. Such tables are incomplete; in checked studies, under half of the missing clones stem from an unresolved V gene, and the remainder is unexplained. Clone size and the V and J calls come from that table; the DNA yielded D and trimming. The sample includes about 160,000 clones, with 80% to 90% observed a single time. Roughly 1.9% of the sample goes to the ten largest clones.

Here the chain combines TRBV5-1 and TRBJ2-7; TRBD2 fits 10 bases in the junction. Material: PBMCs. The sequence was obtained from a woman under 30 in good health and CMV-seronegative. The nucleotide sequence is given as TGCGCCAGCAGCTTGGGGACTAGCGGCTACGAGCAGTACTTC. Translated, this is CASSLGTSGYEQYF.